This T cell receptor beta chain was obtained from a study of shared clonotypes between healthy human individuals. Regarding the study as a whole: In contrast to clonotypes shared by all four donors, non-shared clonotypes had lower generation probabilities.

The V gene's germline CDR1 is SEHNR and CDR2 FQNEAQ (reference sequence). V shed 5 bases, J shed 3 bases, and the junction held 8 bases outside the gene matches. This CDR3 is built from 15 residues. Concerning this clone: Its antigen is unidentified.

Only in-frame clones appear in the TCRdb table, and some are missing; sequencing was by immunoSEQ multiplex PCR. This sample has approximately 1.4 million clones, with around 98% found just once. The chain combines TRBV7-9 with TRBJ2-7; 9 nucleotides align to TRBD2. This clonotype originated in a man younger than 45 in good health. The sample taken for sequencing was naive CD4+ T cells sorted from blood. Sample subset: CD45RA+ positively selected. For the CDR3, the DNA is TGTGCCAGCAGCCCGGGACTAGCAAAAAACTACGAGCAGTACTTC. Residues: CASSPGLAKNYEQYF.